This TCR beta chain was recovered during a study of blood T cell repertoires in COVID-19. TCRdb's copy holds only in-frame clones and misses some; the assay was immunoSEQ multiplex PCR. Of under 300,000 clones in the sample, 65% to 80% were seen once. This TCR was recovered from a woman aged 40 to 55 with active or convalescent COVID-19. The sequencing input was peripheral blood.

CDR3 loop: CATSRESGSESGYTF. CDR3 sequence (DNA): TGTGCCACCAGCCGCGAATCAGGGTCCGAAAGTGGCTACACCTTC. The gene calls are TRBV15 and TRBJ1-2, with D maybe TRBD1 (5 bases). CDR1 is LNHNV and CDR2 is YYDKDF in the germline V gene (reference sequence). Trimming removed 5 bases at V and 7 bases at J, with 20 bases between. There are 15 residues in the CDR3.